This T cell receptor (beta chain) derives from a study of human T cells and chemical hapten exposure. The CDR3 length is 16 residues. As for time point: healthy volunteer bleed at 6 weeks. The starting material, unfractionated whole blood, was used for total RNA extraction. About this clonotype: One end of the junction is discordant with germline, which a read error may explain.

TCRdb independently ran MiXCR on the RACE reads; one entry per CDR3 protein. This table has 55,000 to 75,000 distinct CDR3 sequences, around 6.1% appearing once. The chain carries TRBV12-3 or TRBV12-4 and TRBJ2-1, with 10 positions matching TRBD2. The sample taken for sequencing was whole blood. The origin of this receptor is a female donor in good health. Some clones in this sample may be carry-over from other donors' samples. The CDR3 nucleotides are TGTGCCAGCGGTTTTCTAGCGGGAGAGTTCTACAATGAGCAGTTCTTC. It codes for CASGFLAGEFYNEQFF.